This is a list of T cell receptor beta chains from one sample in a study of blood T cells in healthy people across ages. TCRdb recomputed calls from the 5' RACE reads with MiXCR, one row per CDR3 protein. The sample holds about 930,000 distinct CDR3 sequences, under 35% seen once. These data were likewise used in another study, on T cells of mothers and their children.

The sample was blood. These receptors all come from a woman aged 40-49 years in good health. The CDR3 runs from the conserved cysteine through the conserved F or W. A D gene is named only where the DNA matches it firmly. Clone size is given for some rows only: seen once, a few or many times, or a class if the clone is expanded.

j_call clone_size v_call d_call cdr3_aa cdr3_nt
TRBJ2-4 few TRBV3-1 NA CASSGFQGFSYNEQYF TGTGCCAGCAGCGGGTTTCAGGGTTTCTCCTACAATGAGCAGTACTTC
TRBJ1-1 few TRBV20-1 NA CSQQKNTEAFF TGCAGTCAACAGAAGAACACTGAAGCTTTCTTT
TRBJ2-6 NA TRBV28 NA CTSSFQGWGASGANVLTF TGTACCAGCAGTTTCCAGGGGTGGGGAGCCTCTGGGGCCAACGTCCTGACTTTC
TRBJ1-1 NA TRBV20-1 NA CSARVHQEAEAFF TGCAGTGCTAGAGTACACCAGGAGGCTGAAGCTTTCTTT
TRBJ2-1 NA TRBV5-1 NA CASSSDPSEARGEQFF TGCGCCAGCAGCTCGGACCCTAGCGAGGCTCGGGGTGAGCAGTTCTTC
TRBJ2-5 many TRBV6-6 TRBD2 CASSYSGGFETQYF TGTGCCAGCAGTTACTCGGGGGGGTTTGAGACCCAGTACTTC
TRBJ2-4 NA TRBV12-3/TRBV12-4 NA CASSLVASIQYF TGTGCCAGCAGTCTGGTCGCCTCCATTCAGTACTTC
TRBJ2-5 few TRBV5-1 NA CASSLFVGETQYF TGCGCCAGCAGCTTGTTCGTGGGGGAGACCCAGTACTTC
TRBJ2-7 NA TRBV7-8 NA CASSLAERYEQYF TGTGCCAGCAGCTTAGCCGAGAGATACGAGCAGTACTTC
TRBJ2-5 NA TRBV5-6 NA CASNLAPAVEETQYF TGTGCCAGCAACCTGGCTCCAGCGGTTGAGGAGACCCAGTACTTC
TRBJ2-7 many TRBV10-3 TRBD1 CVISDGTGASYEQYF TGTGTCATCAGTGATGGGACAGGGGCCTCCTACGAGCAGTACTTC
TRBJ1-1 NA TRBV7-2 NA CASSLRFRSTEAFF TGTGCCAGCAGCTTAAGGTTTAGGAGCACTGAAGCTTTCTTT
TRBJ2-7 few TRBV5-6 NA CASSLSGGFREQYF TGTGCCAGCAGCTTGTCAGGTGGATTTCGCGAGCAGTACTTC
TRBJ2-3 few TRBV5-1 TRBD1 CASSFNRGADTQYF TGCGCCAGCAGCTTTAACAGGGGCGCAGATACGCAGTATTTT
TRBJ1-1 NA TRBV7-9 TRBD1 CASSSPGGEEAFF TGTGCCAGCAGCTCGCCAGGGGGCGAAGAAGCTTTCTTT
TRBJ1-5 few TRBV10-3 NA CAISDGEGYHQPQHF TGTGCCATCAGTGATGGTGAGGGGTACCATCAGCCCCAGCATTTT
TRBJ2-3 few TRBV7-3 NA CASSRGIGGKTDTQYF TGTGCCAGCAGCCGCGGGATAGGGGGCAAAACAGATACGCAGTATTTT
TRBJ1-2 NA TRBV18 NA CASSPQTAHGYGYTF TGTGCCAGCTCACCACAAACAGCGCATGGCTATGGCTACACCTTC
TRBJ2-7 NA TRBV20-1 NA CSAREQSADGEEQYF TGCAGTGCTAGAGAGCAGTCAGCGGACGGGGAGGAGCAGTACTTC
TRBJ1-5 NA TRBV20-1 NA CSAPDRMSNQPQHF TGCAGTGCTCCCGACAGGATGAGCAATCAGCCCCAGCATTTT
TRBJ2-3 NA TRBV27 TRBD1 CASSLEGTGPSDTQYF TGTGCCAGCAGTTTAGAGGGGACAGGGCCATCCGATACGCAGTATTTT
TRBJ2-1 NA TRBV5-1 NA CASSLILQGGRYNEQFF TGCGCCAGCAGCTTGATTTTACAGGGCGGACGCTACAATGAGCAGTTCTTC
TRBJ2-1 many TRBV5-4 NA CASSLRWLDEQFF TGTGCCAGCAGCTTGCGGTGGTTGGATGAGCAGTTCTTC
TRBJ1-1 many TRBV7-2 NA CASRKQGVKLEAFF TGTGCCAGCAGAAAACAGGGAGTAAAACTTGAAGCTTTCTTT
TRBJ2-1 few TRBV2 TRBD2 CASRVTSGGAPLYNEQFF TGTGCCAGCAGAGTTACTAGCGGGGGGGCCCCTCTCTACAATGAGCAGTTCTTC
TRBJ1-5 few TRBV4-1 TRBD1 CASSQTSGGGQPQHF TGCGCCAGCAGCCAGACTTCAGGGGGCGGTCAGCCCCAGCATTTT
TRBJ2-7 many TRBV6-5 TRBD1 CASSYSRTGVSYEQYF TGTGCCAGCAGTTACTCCCGGACAGGGGTATCCTACGAGCAGTACTTC
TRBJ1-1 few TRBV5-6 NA CASSFTQNTEAFF TGTGCCAGCAGCTTCACCCAGAACACTGAAGCTTTCTTT
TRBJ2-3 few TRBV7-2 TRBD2 CASSLSGGITDTQYF TGTGCCAGCAGCCTCTCGGGGGGGATAACAGATACGCAGTATTTT
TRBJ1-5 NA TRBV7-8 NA CASSIRGGDNSNQPQHF TGTGCCAGCAGCATACGTGGGGGGGATAATAGCAATCAGCCCCAGCATTTT
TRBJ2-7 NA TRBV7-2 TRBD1 CASSSLGTGGRYEQYF TGTGCCAGCAGCTCCCTGGGGACAGGGGGGAGGTACGAGCAGTACTTC
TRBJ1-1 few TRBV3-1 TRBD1 CASSPQGASGEAFF TGTGCCAGCAGCCCACAGGGGGCCTCGGGTGAAGCTTTCTTT
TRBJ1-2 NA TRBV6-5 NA CASRFRDSYGYTF TGTGCCAGCAGGTTCCGGGACTCTTATGGCTACACCTTC
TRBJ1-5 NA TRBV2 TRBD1 CASSSDTGGGQPQHF TGTGCCAGCAGCTCAGACACAGGGGGCGGACAGCCCCAGCATTTT
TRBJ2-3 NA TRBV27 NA CASSFVSTDTQYF TGTGCCAGCAGTTTTGTTAGCACAGATACGCAGTATTTT
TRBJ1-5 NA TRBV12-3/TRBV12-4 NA CASSDPGQPQHF TGTGCCAGCTCTGATCCGGGTCAGCCCCAGCATTTT
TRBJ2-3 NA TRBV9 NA CASSVVGLSTDTQYF TGTGCCAGCAGCGTAGTCGGTCTTAGCACAGATACGCAGTATTTT
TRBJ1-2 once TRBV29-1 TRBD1 CSVPTGEVGYGYTF TGCAGCGTTCCGACAGGGGAGGTGGGCTATGGCTACACCTTC
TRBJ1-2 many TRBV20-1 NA CSASRGVWYGYTF TGCAGTGCTAGTCGCGGGGTTTGGTATGGCTACACCTTC
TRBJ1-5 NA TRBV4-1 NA CASSGTRGGNQPQHF TGCGCCAGCAGCGGCACAAGGGGAGGCAATCAGCCCCAGCATTTT
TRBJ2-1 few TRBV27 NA CASSLSTPSSYNEQFF TGTGCCAGCAGTTTATCAACCCCTAGCTCCTACAATGAACAGTTCTTC
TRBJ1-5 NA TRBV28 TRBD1 CASSLAGGENQPQHF TGTGCCAGCAGTTTAGCAGGGGGCGAGAATCAGCCCCAGCATTTT
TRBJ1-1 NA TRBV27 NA CASSWTVTLTGEAFF TGTGCCAGCAGTTGGACAGTCACCCTTACGGGTGAAGCTTTCTTT
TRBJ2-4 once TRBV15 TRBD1 CATSRERGDRVGDEQYF TGTGCCACCAGCAGAGAGAGGGGGGACAGGGTCGGCGATGAGCAGTACTTC
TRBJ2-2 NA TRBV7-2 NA CASSPGVGGELFF TGTGCCAGCAGCCCTGGGGTGGGGGGGGAGCTGTTTTTT
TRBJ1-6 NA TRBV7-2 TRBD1 CASSFGAGGRNSPLHF TGTGCCAGCAGCTTTGGGGCAGGGGGACGGAATTCACCCCTCCACTTT
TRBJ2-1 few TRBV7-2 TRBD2 CASSLGSSGGTNEQFF TGTGCCAGCAGCTTAGGGTCTAGCGGGGGGACCAATGAGCAGTTCTTC
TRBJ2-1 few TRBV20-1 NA CSARDIDALDEQFF TGCAGTGCTAGAGATATCGATGCCCTCGATGAGCAGTTCTTC
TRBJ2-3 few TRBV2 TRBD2 CASSDPTSGGSTDTQYF TGTGCCAGCAGCGACCCGACTAGCGGGGGGAGCACAGATACGCAGTATTTT
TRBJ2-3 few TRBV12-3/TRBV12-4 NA CASSLGLLATDTQYF TGTGCCAGCAGTTTAGGCCTATTAGCCACAGATACGCAGTATTTT
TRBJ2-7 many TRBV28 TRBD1 CASSSGDRGPNEQYF TGTGCCAGCAGTTCAGGGGACAGGGGTCCCAACGAGCAGTACTTC
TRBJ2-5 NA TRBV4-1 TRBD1 CASSQGQGESQETQYF TGCGCCAGCAGCCAAGGACAGGGGGAGAGCCAAGAGACCCAGTACTTC
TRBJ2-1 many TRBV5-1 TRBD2 CASSLGRGGHNEQFF TGCGCCAGCAGCTTGGGTCGGGGGGGCCACAATGAGCAGTTCTTC
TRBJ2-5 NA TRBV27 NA CASSRGLTQETQYF TGTGCCAGCAGCCGGGGACTCACACAAGAGACCCAGTACTTC